The 5 T cell receptor beta chains below were found in one sample sequenced in a study of T-cell memory formation after mild COVID-19. TCRdb reprocessed the 5' RACE reads with MiXCR, giving one entry per CDR3 protein. The sample holds fewer than 700,000 distinct CDR3 sequences, more than 15% seen once. Sample: PBMCs or a T cell subset sorted from them (not recorded which). The receptors here all came from an adult woman who had mild COVID-19 (a few samples of this study predate the infection). Cell type and time point are not known.

The chain joins TRBV29-1 to TRBJ2-5; D remains ambiguous. CDR1 and CDR2 (germline): SQVTM, ANQGSEA. V was shortened by 0 bases and J by 2 bases, with 10 bases between the two germline ends. The CDR3 is 14 amino acids. DNA for the CDR3: TGCAGCGTTGAAGATGCGGCGGCTCAAGAGACCCAGTACTTC. Encoded protein: CSVEDAAAQETQYF.

The rearrangement uses TRBV29-1 and TRBJ1-1; TRBD1 matches at 7 bases. CDR3 length equals 13 residues. Germline V gene sequence: CDR1 SQVTM, CDR2 ANQGSEA. J gave up 8 bases and V 4 bases, and 10 bases lay outside the gene matches. CDR3 sequence (DNA): TGCAGCGTTGGAAAACCGCTGACAGGGGAAGCTTTCTTT. Residues: CSVGKPLTGEAFF.

The rearrangement uses TRBV12-3 or TRBV12-4 and TRBJ1-2, with D unclear. V lost 10 bases and J lost 2, with 8 bases in between. The CDR3 consists of 11 residues. In DNA, the CDR3 is TGTGCCACCCGGGGAAACTATGGCTACACCTTC. This encodes CATRGNYGYTF.

This chain connects TRBV7-3 to TRBJ2-1; 8 bases align to TRBD2. In germline, CDR1 is SGHTA, CDR2 FQGTGA. The V gene end was trimmed by 4 bases and the J gene end by 5 bases; junction bases not matched to a gene: 1. CDR3 length: 13 amino acids. The CDR3 DNA reads TGTGCCAGCAGCTCCGGGGGGGACAATGAGCAGTTCTTC. Amino acids: CASSSGGDNEQFF.

The chain joins TRBV9 to TRBJ2-7; 9 bases are a match to TRBD2. V lost 0 bases, J lost 2 bases, and 3 bases stayed unmatched. Germline CDR1 SGDLS, CDR2 YYNGEE. The CDR3 sequence is 15 residues long. The CDR3 coding sequence is TGTGCCAGCAGCGTAGGGGCTAGCGGGGCCTACGAGCAGTACTTC. This translates into CASSVGASGAYEQYF.